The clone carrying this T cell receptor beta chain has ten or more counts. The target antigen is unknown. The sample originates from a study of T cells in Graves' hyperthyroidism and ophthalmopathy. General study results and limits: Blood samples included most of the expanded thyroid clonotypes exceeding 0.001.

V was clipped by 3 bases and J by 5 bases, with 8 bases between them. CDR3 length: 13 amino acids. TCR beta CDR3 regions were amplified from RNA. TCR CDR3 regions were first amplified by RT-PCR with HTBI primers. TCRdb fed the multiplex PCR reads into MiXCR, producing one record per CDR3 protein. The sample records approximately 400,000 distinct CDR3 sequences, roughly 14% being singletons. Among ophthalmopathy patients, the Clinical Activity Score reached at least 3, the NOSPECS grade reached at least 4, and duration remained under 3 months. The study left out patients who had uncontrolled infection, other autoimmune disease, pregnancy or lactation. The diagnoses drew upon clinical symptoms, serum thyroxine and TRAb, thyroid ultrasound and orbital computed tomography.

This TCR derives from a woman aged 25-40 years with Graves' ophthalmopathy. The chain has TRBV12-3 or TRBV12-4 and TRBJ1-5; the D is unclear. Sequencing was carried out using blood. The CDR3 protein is CASSFRSDQPQHF. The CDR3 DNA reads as TGTGCCAGCAGTTTTCGGAGTGATCAGCCCCAGCATTTT.